This T cell receptor (beta chain) came from a study of regulatory T cells in long-lasting Graves disease. Trimming left V 2 bases short and J 2 bases short, with 7 bases between. The CDR3 spans 14 residues. CDR1 and CDR2 (germline): MDHEN, SYDVKM. Time point: newly diagnosed GD, antithyroid drugs for less than 3 months. With RNA extracted from PBMCs as input, the TCR library was made. Libraries of TCR beta came from iRepertoire HTBI primers plus Arm-PCR of CDR3 regions. TCRdb reprocessed the multiplex PCR reads via MiXCR and lists one record per CDR3 protein. Here the sample spans roughly 420,000 distinct CDR3 sequences, around 13% being singletons. This clonotype occurred many times. These data also formed part of another study, on T cells in Graves' hyperthyroidism and ophthalmopathy.

The chain carries TRBV28 and TRBJ1-3; D is undetermined. The clonotype originates from a woman in her fifties or sixties with Graves disease. Source: peripheral blood mononuclear cells (PBMCs), taken at new diagnosis, from a patient treated with antithyroid drugs. The CDR3 protein is CASSLRLTGNTIYF. DNA for the CDR3: TGTGCCAGCAGTTTAAGGCTAACTGGAAACACCATATATTTT.